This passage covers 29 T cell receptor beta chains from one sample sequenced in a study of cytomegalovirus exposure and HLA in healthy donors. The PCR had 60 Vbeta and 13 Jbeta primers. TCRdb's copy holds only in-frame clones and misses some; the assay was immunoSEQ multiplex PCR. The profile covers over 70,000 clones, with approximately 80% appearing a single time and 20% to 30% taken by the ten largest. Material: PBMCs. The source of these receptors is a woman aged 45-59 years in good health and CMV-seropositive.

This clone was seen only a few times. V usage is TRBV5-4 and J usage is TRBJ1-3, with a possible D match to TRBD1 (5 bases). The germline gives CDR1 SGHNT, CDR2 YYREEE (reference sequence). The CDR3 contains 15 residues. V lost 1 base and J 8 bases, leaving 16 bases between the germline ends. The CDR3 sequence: CASSLSGIGGDTIYF. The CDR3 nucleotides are TGTGCCAGCAGCTTGTCCGGTATCGGAGGGGACACCATATATTTT.

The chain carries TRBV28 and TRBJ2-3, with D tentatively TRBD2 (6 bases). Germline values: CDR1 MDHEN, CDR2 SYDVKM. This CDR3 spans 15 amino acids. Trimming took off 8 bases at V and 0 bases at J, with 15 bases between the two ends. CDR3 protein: CASSPAGGSTDTQYF. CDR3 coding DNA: TGTGCCAGCTCCCCAGCAGGAGGGAGCACAGATACGCAGTATTTT.

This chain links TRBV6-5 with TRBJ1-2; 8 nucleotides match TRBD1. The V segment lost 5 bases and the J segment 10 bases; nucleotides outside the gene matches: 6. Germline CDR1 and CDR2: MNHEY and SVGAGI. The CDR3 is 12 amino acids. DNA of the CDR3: TGTGCCAGCAGTGGGACAGGTACCCACTACACCTTC. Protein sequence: CASSGTGTHYTF.

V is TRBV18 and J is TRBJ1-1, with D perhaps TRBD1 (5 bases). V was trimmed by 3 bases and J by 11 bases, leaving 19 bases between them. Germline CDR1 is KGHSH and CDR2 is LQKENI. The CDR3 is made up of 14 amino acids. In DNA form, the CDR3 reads TGTGCCAGCTCACCTCATGCGCGGGGGGGTGACGCTTTCTTT. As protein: CASSPHARGGDAFF.

The CDR3 nucleotides are TGTGCCAGCGGGCGGACTAGCGGCTACAATGAGCAGTTCTTC. This encodes CASGRTSGYNEQFF. V is TRBV14 and J is TRBJ2-1; TRBD2 aligns across 10 bases. CDR1 and CDR2 from the germline V gene are SGHDN and FVKESK. V lost 8 bases, J lost 3 bases, and 4 bases stayed unmatched. The CDR3 consists of 14 residues. The variable domain in full, with the rest retrieved from reference TRBV14 and TRBJ2-1, is EAGVTQFPSHSVIEKGQTVTLRCDPISGHDNLYWYRRVMGKEIKFLLHFVKESKQDESGMPNNRFLAERTGGTYSTLKVQPAELEDSGVYFCASGRTSGYNEQFFGPGTRLTVL.

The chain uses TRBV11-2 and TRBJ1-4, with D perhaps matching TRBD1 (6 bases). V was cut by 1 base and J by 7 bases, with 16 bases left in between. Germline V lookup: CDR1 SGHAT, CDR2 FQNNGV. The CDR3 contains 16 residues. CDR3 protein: CASSLVWSGVSEKLFF. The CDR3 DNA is TGTGCCAGCAGCTTAGTATGGTCAGGGGTCAGTGAAAAACTGTTTTTT. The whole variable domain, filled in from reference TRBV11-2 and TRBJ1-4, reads EAGVAQSPRYKIIEKRQSVAFWCNPISGHATLYWYQQILGQGPKLLIQFQNNGVVDDSQLPKDRFSAERLKGVDSTLKIQPAKLEDSAVYLCASSLVWSGVSEKLFFGSGTQLSVL.

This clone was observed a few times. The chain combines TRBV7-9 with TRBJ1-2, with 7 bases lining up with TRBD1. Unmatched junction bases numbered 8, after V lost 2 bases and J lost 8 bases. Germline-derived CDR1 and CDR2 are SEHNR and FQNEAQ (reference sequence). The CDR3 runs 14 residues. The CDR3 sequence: CASSLHRGSGGYTF. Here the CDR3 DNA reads TGTGCCAGCAGCTTACACAGGGGCTCGGGGGGCTACACCTTC.

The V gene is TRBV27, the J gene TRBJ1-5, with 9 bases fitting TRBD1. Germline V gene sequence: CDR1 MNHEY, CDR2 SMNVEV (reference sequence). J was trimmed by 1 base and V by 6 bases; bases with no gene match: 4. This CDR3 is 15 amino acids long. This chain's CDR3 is CASRRTGVSNQPQHF. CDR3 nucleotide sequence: TGTGCCAGCAGACGGACAGGGGTGAGCAATCAGCCCCAGCATTTT.

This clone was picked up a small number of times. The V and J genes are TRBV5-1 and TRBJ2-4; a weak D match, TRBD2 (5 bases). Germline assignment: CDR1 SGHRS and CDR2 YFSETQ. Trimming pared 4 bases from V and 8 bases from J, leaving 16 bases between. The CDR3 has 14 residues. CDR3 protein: CASSTSGERDIQYF. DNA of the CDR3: TGCGCCAGCAGCACCAGCGGCGAGAGGGACATTCAGTACTTC.

The CDR3 bases are TGTGCCAGCAGTGGGGACAACACAGATACGCAGTATTTT. Amino acids: CASSGDNTDTQYF. The rearrangement links TRBV6-1 to TRBJ2-3; perhaps TRBD1 as D (6 bases). The CDR3 consists of 13 residues. V gave up 4 bases and J gave up 2 bases, with 7 bases separating them. Germline CDR1 MNHNS, CDR2 SASEGT.

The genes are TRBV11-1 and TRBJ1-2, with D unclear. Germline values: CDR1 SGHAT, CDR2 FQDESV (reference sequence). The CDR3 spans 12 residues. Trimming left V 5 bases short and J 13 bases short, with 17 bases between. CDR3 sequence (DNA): TGTGCCAGCAGCCCCACAGCGGGTCGAGTCACCTTC. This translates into CASSPTAGRVTF. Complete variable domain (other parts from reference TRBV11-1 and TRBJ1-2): EAEVAQSPRYKITEKSQAVAFWCDPISGHATLYWYRQILGQGPELLVQFQDESVVDDSQLPKDRFSAERLKGVDSTLKIQPAELGDSAMYLCASSPTAGRVTFGSGTRLTVV.

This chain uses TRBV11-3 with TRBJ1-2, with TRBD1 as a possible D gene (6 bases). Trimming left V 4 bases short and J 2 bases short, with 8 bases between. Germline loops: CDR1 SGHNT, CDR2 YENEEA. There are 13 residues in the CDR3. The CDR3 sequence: CASSSDRNYGYTF. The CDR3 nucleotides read TGTGCCAGCAGCTCCGACAGGAACTATGGCTACACCTTC. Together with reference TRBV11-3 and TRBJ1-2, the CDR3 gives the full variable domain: EAGVVQSPRYKIIEKKQPVAFWCNPISGHNTLYWYLQNLGQGPELLIRYENEEAVDDSQLPKDRFSAERLKGVDSTLKIQPAELGDSAVYLCASSSDRNYGYTFGSGTRLTVV.

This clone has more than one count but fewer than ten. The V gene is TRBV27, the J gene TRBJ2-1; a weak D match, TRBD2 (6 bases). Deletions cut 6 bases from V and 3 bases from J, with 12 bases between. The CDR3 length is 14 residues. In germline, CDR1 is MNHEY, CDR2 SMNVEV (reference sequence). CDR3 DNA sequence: TGTGCCAGCAGGACGGGACTCGGCTACAATGAGCAGTTCTTC. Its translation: CASRTGLGYNEQFF.

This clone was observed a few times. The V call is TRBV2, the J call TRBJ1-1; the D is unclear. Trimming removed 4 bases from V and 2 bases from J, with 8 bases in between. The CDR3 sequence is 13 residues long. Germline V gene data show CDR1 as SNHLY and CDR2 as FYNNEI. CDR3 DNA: TGTGCCAGCAGTGCACTTCTTAACACTGAAGCTTTCTTT. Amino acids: CASSALLNTEAFF.

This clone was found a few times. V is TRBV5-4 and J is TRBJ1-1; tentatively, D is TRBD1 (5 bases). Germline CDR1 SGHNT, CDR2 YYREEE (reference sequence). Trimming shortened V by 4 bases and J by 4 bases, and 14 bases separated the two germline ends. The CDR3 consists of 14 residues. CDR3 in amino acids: CASSPIRGSTEAFF. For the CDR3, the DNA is TGTGCCAGCAGCCCTATTCGGGGGAGCACTGAAGCTTTCTTT.

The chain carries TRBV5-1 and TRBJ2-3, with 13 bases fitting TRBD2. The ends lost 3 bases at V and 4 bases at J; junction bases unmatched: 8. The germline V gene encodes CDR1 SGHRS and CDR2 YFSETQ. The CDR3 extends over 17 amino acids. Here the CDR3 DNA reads TGCGCCAGCAGCTCGGGACTAGCGGGGTCTTGGGCAGATACGCAGTATTTT. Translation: CASSSGLAGSWADTQYF.

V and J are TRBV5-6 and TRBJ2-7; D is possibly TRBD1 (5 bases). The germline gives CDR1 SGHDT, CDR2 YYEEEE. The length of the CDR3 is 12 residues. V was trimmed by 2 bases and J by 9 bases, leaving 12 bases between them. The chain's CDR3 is CASSFKGLGQYV. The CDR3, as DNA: TGTGCCAGCAGCTTTAAGGGGCTGGGGCAGTACGTC.

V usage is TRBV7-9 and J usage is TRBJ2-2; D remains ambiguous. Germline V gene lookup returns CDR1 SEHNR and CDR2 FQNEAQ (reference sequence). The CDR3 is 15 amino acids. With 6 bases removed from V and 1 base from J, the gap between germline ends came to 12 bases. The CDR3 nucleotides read TGTGCCAGCAGGAGGTCGTGGATGAACACCGGGGAGCTGTTTTTT. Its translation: CASRRSWMNTGELFF.

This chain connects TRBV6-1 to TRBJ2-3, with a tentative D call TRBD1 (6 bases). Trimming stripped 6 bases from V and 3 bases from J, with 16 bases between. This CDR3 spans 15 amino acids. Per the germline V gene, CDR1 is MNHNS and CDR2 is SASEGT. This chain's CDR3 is CASRNQQGRTDTQYF. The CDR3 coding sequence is TGTGCCAGCAGGAACCAACAGGGTCGGACAGATACGCAGTATTTT.

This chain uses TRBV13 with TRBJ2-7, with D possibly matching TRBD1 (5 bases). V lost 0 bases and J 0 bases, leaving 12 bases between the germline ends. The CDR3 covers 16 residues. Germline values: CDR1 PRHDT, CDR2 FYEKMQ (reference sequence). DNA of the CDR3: TGTGCCAGCAGCTTAGGCCCAGGGCTCGGCTCCTACGAGCAGTACTTC. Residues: CASSLGPGLGSYEQYF.

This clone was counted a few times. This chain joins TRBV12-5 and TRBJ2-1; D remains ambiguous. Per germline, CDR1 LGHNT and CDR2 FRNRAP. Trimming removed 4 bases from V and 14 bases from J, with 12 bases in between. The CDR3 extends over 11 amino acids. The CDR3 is CASGSSYRKFF. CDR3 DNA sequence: TGTGCTAGTGGTTCGTCCTACAGAAAGTTCTTC.

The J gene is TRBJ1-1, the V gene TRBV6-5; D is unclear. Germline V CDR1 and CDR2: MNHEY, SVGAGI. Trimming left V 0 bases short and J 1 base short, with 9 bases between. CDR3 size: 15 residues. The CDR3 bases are TGTGCCAGCAGTTACTCCCAGGCAACGAACACTGAAGCTTTCTTT. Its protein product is CASSYSQATNTEAFF.

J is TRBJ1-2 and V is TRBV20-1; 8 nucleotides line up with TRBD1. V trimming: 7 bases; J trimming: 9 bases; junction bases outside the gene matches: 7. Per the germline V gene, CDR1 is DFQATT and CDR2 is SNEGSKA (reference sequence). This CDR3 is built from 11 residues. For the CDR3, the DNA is TGCAGTGTAGGACAGGGTAATCGCTACACCTTC. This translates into CSVGQGNRYTF.

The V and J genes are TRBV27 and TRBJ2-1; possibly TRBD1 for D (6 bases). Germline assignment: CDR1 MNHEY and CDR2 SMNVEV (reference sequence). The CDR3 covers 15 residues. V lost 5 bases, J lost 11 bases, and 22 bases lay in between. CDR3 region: CASSPPTGSLFQQFF. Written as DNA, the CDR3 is TGTGCCAGCAGTCCCCCGACAGGTTCCCTTTTTCAGCAGTTCTTC.

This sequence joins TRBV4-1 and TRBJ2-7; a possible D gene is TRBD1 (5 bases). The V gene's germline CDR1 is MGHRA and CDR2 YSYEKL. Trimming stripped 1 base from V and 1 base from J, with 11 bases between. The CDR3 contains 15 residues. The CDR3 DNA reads TGCGCCAGCAGCCAAGGCTCAGGGATTTCCTACGAGCAGTACGTC. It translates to CASSQGSGISYEQYV.

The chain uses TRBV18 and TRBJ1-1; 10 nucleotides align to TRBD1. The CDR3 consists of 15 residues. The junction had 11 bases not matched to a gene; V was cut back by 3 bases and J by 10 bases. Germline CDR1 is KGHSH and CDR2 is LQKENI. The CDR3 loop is CASSPQSRDRGGAFF. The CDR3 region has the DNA TGTGCCAGCTCACCGCAATCCCGGGACAGGGGAGGAGCTTTCTTT.

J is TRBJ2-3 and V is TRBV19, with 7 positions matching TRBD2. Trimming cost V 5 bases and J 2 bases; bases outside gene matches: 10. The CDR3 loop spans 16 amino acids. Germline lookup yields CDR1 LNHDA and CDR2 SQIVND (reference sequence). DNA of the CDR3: TGTGCCAGTAGTGTCCTGCGGGGAGGGGACACAGATACGCAGTATTTT. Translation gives CASSVLRGGDTDTQYF.

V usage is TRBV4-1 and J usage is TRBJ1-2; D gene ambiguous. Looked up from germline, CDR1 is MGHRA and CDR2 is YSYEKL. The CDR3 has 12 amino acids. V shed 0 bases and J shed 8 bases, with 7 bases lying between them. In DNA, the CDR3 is TGCGCCAGCAGCCAAGAAAGCACGGGCTACACCTTC. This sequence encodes CASSQESTGYTF.

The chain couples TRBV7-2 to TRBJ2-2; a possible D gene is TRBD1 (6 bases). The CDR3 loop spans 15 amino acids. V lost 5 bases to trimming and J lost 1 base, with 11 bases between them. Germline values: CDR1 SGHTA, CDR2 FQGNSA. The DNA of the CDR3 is TGTGCCAGCAGCGAATCGGGACAGAACACCGGGGAGCTGTTTTTT. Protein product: CASSESGQNTGELFF. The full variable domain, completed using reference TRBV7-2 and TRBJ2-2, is GAGVSQSPSNKVTEKGKDVELRCDPISGHTALYWYRQSLGQGLEFLIYFQGNSAPDKSGLPSDRFSAERTGGSVSTLTIQRTQQEDSAVYLCASSESGQNTGELFFGEGSRLTVL.